The next 16 T cell receptor beta chains were all read from a single sample in a study of T-cell reconstitution after alpha-beta-depleted transplantation in children. A TCRbeta library incorporating unique molecular identifiers was prepared. TCRdb re-called the PCR reads through MiXCR, storing one row per CDR3 protein. The table lists roughly 340,000 distinct CDR3 sequences, roughly 15% of them singletons, with roughly 41% in the top ten. The starting material was PBMCs, mostly from graft donor cells, obtained 360 days after TCRalphabeta/CD19-depleted stem cell transplant. These receptors were obtained from a male patient between 2 and 10 years old who had a stem cell transplant for acute lymphoblastic leukemia, so the T cells may come from the graft donor.

The rearrangement links TRBV25-1 to TRBJ2-3; D might be TRBD2 (5 bases). The CDR3 has 14 amino acids. V was shortened by 8 bases and J by 2 bases, with 14 bases between the two germline ends. Germline V lookup: CDR1 MGHDK, CDR2 SYGVNS. CDR3 DNA sequence: TGTGCCAGCGGGAGCCCCGGCCCCACAGATACGCAGTATTTT. Translating it yields CASGSPGPTDTQYF.

The table lists this clonotype with a few counts. This chain joins TRBV19 and TRBJ2-2, with unresolved D. Per germline, CDR1 LNHDA and CDR2 SQIVND (reference sequence). This CDR3 is built from 10 residues. V lost 7 bases to trimming and J lost 7 bases, with 4 bases between them. CDR3 sequence reads: CASINGELFF. CDR3 nucleotides: TGTGCCAGTATCAACGGGGAGCTGTTTTTT.

This chain joins TRBV2 and TRBJ2-7; unclear D gene. Germline assignment: CDR1 SNHLY and CDR2 FYNNEI. V was trimmed by 5 bases and J by 3 bases, leaving 5 bases between them. This CDR3 comprises 11 residues. The CDR3 sequence is CASSIHYEQYF. The CDR3 region has the DNA TGTGCCAGCAGTATTCACTACGAGCAGTACTTC.

This clonotype was detected only a few times. V is TRBV9 and J is TRBJ2-7; D unclear. Germline CDR1 reads SGDLS; CDR2 reads YYNGEE. Trimming left V 1 base short and J 2 bases short, with 10 bases between. The CDR3 totals 14 residues. As DNA, the CDR3 is TGTGCCAGCAGCGTAAAGGGAATCCCCTACGAGCAGTACTTC. Translating it yields CASSVKGIPYEQYF.

A remark on this clonotype: A much larger clone lies one base from this, so it may be a read error. V is TRBV20-1 and J is TRBJ2-7; no clear D. The CDR3 sequence is 13 residues long. Per germline, CDR1 DFQATT and CDR2 SNEGSKA (reference sequence). As DNA, the CDR3 is TGCAGTGCTAGAGTGCTCCGCTCCTCCGAGCAGTACTTC. This encodes CSARVLRSSEQYF.

The table lists this clonotype with many counts. The rearrangement joins TRBV7-2 to TRBJ2-5, with 8 positions matching TRBD1. Germline trimming cut 5 bases from V and 6 bases from J; bases unmatched to any gene: 5. Germline CDR1 SGHTA, CDR2 FQGNSA. The CDR3 totals 13 residues. CDR3 amino acids: CASSPRGQQTQYF. As DNA, the CDR3 is TGTGCCAGCAGCCCCAGGGGGCAACAGACCCAGTACTTC.

This clonotype has ten or more counts. The chain joins TRBV2 to TRBJ2-1, with 7 bases fitting TRBD2. CDR3 size: 15 residues. The V gene's germline CDR1 is SNHLY and CDR2 FYNNEI. J was trimmed by 0 bases and V by 6 bases; bases with no gene match: 5. The CDR3 reads CASRLAPSSYNEQFF. The CDR3 DNA is TGTGCCAGCAGACTAGCGCCTAGCTCCTACAATGAGCAGTTCTTC.

This clonotype was recorded a few times. The chain carries TRBV11-2 and TRBJ2-3; D perhaps matches TRBD2 (5 bases). V was cut by 1 base and J by 2 bases, with 10 bases left in between. CDR3 size: 15 residues. In germline, CDR1 is SGHAT, CDR2 FQNNGV. The CDR3 DNA follows: TGTGCCAGCAGCTTAGGACGGAGGAACACAGATACGCAGTATTTT. Translated, it gives CASSLGRRNTDTQYF.

This clonotype was detected ten times or more. The rearrangement joins TRBV20-1 to TRBJ2-2; no clear D gene. This CDR3 is built from 13 residues. The germline V gene encodes CDR1 DFQATT and CDR2 SNEGSKA (reference sequence). With 5 bases removed from V and 2 bases from J, the gap between germline ends came to 9 bases. CDR3 sequence: CSALGPNTGELFF. The DNA of the CDR3 is TGCAGTGCTTTAGGACCCAACACCGGGGAGCTGTTTTTT.

This clonotype was counted between two and nine times. The chain employs TRBV6-2 or TRBV6-3 and TRBJ2-5; TRBD1 agrees at 7 bases. Germline CDR1 reads MNHEY; CDR2 reads SVGEGT. CDR3 length: 17 residues. V lost 0 bases and J lost 3; bases outside the gene matches: 10. The CDR3 nucleotides are TGTGCCAGCAGTTACTCGTATACGGTTGGGACAGAAGAGACCCAGTACTTC. It translates to CASSYSYTVGTEETQYF.

In DNA form, the CDR3 reads TGTGCCACCAGTGATCGGGACAGTCCTGACGATGAGCAGTTCTTC. It encodes CATSDRDSPDDEQFF. The chain is built from TRBV24-1 and TRBJ2-1, with 7 nucleotides matching TRBD1. V dropped 3 bases and J dropped 8; count of bases not matched to a gene: 9. Per the germline V gene, CDR1 is KGHDR and CDR2 is SFDVKD. There are 15 residues in the CDR3.

This clonotype has ten or more counts. V gene TRBV12-3 or TRBV12-4 combines with J gene TRBJ2-7; D possibly corresponds to TRBD2 (6 bases). The germline V and J ends were trimmed by 2 bases and 3 bases, with 8 bases remaining between them. The CDR3 contains 13 residues. The CDR3 DNA reads TGTGCCAGCAGTTTAATGCGGGGCTACGAGCAGTACTTC. Translated, it gives CASSLMRGYEQYF.

This clonotype was detected ten times or more. The V call is TRBV29-1, the J call TRBJ1-1, with TRBD1 matching 7 bases. Germline loops: CDR1 SQVTM, CDR2 ANQGSEA. Unmatched junction bases numbered 14, after V lost 0 bases and J lost 4 bases. This CDR3 spans 17 amino acids. The CDR3 protein is CSVEDPITDRALTEAFF. The CDR3 nucleotides read TGCAGCGTTGAAGATCCGATCACCGACAGGGCGCTCACTGAAGCTTTCTTT.

The chain uses TRBV27 and TRBJ2-7, with 8 nucleotides matching TRBD1. This CDR3 has 14 residues. Losses at the gene ends were 5 bases for V and 4 bases for J; bases not matched to a gene: 7. Germline CDR1 is MNHEY and CDR2 is SMNVEV (reference sequence). DNA of the CDR3: TGTGCCAGCAGTATAACAGGGGGTAGTTACGAGCAGTACTTC. It specifies CASSITGGSYEQYF.

With regard to this clonotype: Its ends do not fully match the called genes, so a read error is possible. V is TRBV2 and J is TRBJ2-4; D possibly corresponds to TRBD2 (6 bases). The CDR3 extends over 18 amino acids. The germline V gene has CDR1 SNHLY and CDR2 FYNNEI. CDR3 bases: TGTGCCTGCAGTTTATGGTGGGAAAAGGGAGGAGCCAAAAACATTCAGTACTTC. The encoded protein is CACSLWWEKGGAKNIQYF.

The chain recombines TRBV20-1 with TRBJ1-1; D not certain. The CDR3 has 12 amino acids. Germline V lookup: CDR1 DFQATT, CDR2 SNEGSKA (reference sequence). V lost 2 bases to trimming and J lost 0 bases, with 4 bases between them. CDR3 region: CSARPLNTEAFF. The DNA for the CDR3 is TGCAGTGCTAGACCGCTGAACACTGAAGCTTTCTTT.